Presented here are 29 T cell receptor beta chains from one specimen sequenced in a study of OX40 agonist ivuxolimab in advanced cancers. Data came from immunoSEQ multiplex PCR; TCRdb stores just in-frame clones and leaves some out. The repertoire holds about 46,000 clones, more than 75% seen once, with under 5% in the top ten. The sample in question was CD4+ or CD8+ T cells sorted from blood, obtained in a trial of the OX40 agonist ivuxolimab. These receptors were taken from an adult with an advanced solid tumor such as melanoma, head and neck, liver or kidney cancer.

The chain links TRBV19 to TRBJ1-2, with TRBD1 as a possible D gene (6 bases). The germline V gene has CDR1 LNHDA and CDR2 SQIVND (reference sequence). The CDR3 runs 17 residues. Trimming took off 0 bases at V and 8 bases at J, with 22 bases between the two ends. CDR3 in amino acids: CASSIDQRQVSNIGYTF. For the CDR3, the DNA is TGTGCCAGTAGTATAGATCAGCGACAGGTCTCCAATATAGGCTACACCTTC. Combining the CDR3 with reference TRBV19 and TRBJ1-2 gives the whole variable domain DGGITQSPKYLFRKEGQNVTLSCEQNLNHDAMYWYRQDPGQGLRLIYYSQIVNDFQKGDIAEGYSVSREKKESFPLTVTSAQKNPTAFYLCASSIDQRQVSNIGYTFGSGTRLTVV.

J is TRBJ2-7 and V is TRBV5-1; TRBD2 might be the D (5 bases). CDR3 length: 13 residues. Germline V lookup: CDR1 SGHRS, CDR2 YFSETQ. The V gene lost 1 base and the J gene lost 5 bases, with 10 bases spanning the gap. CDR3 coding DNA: TGCGCCAGCAGCTTGTCCTTTAGCGACGAGCAGTACTTC. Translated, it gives CASSLSFSDEQYF.

As DNA, the CDR3 is TGCGCCAGCAGAATAAGCGGGGGGGCCTACAATGAGCAGTTCTTC. It encodes CASRISGGAYNEQFF. The chain uses TRBV5-1 and TRBJ2-1, with 10 bases lining up with TRBD2. Germline assignment: CDR1 SGHRS and CDR2 YFSETQ. V was clipped by 5 bases and J by 2 bases; unmatched bases: 4. This CDR3 spans 15 amino acids.

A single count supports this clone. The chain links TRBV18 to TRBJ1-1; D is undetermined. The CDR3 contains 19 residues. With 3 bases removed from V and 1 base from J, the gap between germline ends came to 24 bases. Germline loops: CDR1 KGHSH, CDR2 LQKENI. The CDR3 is CASSPPVSRVGAGNTEAFF. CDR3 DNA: TGTGCCAGCTCACCTCCGGTGAGTCGGGTGGGAGCGGGGAACACTGAAGCTTTCTTT.

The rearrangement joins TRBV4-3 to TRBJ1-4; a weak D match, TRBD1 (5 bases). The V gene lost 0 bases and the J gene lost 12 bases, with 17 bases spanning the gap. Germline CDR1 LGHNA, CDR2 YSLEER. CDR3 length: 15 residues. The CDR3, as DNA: TGCGCCAGCAGCCAAGAGGGGCGTACCCAGGGAGAACTGTTTTTT. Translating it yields CASSQEGRTQGELFF.

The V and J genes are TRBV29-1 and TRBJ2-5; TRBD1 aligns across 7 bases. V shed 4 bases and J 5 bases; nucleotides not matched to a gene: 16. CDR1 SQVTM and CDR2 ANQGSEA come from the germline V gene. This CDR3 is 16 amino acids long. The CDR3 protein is CSVGGPRQGGSETQYF. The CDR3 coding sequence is TGCAGCGTTGGGGGCCCTAGACAGGGTGGCTCTGAGACCCAGTACTTC.

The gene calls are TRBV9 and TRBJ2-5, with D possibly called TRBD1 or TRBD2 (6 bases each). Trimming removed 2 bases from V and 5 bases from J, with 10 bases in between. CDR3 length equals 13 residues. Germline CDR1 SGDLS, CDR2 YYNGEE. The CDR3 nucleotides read TGTGCCAGCAGCGTCCGAGGGGGGGAGACCCAGTACTTC. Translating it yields CASSVRGGETQYF.

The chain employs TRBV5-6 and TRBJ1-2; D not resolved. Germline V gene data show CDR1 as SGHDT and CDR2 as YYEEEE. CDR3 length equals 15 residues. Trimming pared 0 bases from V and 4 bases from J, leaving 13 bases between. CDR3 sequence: CASSLGGEYGYGYTF. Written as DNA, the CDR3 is TGTGCCAGCAGCTTGGGTGGGGAATACGGCTATGGCTACACCTTC.

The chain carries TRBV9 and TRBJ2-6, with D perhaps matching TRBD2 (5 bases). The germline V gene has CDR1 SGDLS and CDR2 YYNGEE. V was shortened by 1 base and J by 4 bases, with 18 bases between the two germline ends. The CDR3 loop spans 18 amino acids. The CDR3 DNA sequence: TGTGCCAGCAGCGTAACCGGACGGGAATCCGCGGGGGCCAACGTCCTGACTTTC. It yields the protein CASSVTGRESAGANVLTF.

The CDR3, as DNA: TGTGCCAGCAGTCGCCCCCCTAGCGGACTAAACAATGAGCAGTTCTTC. It yields the protein CASSRPPSGLNNEQFF. The chain combines TRBV27 with TRBJ2-1; 7 bases map to TRBD2. The CDR3 loop spans 16 amino acids. Germline-derived CDR1 and CDR2 are MNHEY and SMNVEV (reference sequence). V lost 5 bases and J lost 5; bases outside the gene matches: 12.

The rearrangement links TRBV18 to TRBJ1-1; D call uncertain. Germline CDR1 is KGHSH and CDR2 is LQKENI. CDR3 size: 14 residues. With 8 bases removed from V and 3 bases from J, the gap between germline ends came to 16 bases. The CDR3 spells CASRTTVRDTEAFF. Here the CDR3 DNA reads TGTGCCAGCCGAACCACGGTAAGAGACACTGAAGCTTTCTTT.

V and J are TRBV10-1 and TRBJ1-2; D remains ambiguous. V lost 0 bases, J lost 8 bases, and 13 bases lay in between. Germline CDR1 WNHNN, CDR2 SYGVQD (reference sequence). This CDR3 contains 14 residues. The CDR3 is CASSESTGMGGYTF. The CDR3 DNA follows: TGCGCCAGCAGTGAGTCGACTGGGATGGGGGGCTACACCTTC.

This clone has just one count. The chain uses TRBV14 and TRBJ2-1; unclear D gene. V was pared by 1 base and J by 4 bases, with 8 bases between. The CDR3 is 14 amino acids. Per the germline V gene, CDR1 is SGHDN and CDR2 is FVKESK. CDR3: CASSQVTIYNEQFF. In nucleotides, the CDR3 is TGTGCCAGCAGCCAAGTAACTATTTACAATGAGCAGTTCTTC.

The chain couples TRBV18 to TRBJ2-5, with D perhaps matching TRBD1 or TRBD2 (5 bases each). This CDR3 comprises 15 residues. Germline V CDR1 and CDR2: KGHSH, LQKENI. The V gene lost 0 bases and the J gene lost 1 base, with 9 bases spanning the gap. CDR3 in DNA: TGTGCCAGCTCACCACCGAGGGGCAGCCAAGAGACCCAGTACTTC. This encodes CASSPPRGSQETQYF. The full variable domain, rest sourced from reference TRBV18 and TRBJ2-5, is NAGVMQNPRHLVRRRGQEARLRCSPMKGHSHVYWYRQLPEEGLKFMVYLQKENIIDESGMPKERFSAEFPKEGPSILRIQQVVRGDSAAYFCASSPPRGSQETQYFGPGTRLLVL.

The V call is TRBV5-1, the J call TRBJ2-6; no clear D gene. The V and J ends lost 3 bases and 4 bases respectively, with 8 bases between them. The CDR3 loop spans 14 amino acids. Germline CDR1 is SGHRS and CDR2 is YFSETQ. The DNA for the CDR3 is TGCGCCAGCAGCTCCCTAACCGGGGCCAACGTCCTGACTTTC. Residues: CASSSLTGANVLTF.

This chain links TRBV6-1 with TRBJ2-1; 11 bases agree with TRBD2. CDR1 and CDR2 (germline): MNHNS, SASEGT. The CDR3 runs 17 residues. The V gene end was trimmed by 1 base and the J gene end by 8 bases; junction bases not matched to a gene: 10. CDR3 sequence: CASSEGVSSGGIDEQFF. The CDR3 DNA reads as TGTGCCAGCAGTGAAGGCGTCTCTAGCGGGGGGATCGATGAGCAGTTCTTC.

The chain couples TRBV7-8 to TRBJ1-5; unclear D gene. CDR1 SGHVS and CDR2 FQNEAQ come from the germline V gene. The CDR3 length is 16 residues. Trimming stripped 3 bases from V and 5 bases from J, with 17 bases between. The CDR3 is CASSLVPVAGDQPQHF. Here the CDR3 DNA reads TGTGCCAGCAGCTTGGTACCTGTGGCAGGCGATCAGCCCCAGCATTTT.

CDR3 coding DNA: TGTGCCAGCAGTCCAGGGCAGGAAGATACGCAGTATTTT. The encoded protein is CASSPGQEDTQYF. The chain couples TRBV7-2 to TRBJ2-3; the D gene is possibly TRBD1 (5 bases). Germline V lookup: CDR1 SGHTA, CDR2 FQGNSA. The germline V and J ends were trimmed by 6 bases and 5 bases, with 12 bases remaining between them. The CDR3 covers 13 residues.

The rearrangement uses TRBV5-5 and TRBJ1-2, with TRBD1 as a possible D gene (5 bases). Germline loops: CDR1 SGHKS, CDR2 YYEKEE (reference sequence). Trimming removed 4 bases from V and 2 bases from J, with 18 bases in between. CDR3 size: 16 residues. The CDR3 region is CASSLSLTEKNYGYTF. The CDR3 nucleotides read TGTGCCAGCAGCCTCTCCCTGACAGAGAAAAACTATGGCTACACCTTC.

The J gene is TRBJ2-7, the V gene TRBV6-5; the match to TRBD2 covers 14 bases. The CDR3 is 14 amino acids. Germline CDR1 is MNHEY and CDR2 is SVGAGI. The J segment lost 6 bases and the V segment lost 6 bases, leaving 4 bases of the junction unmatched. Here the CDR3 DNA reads TGTGCCAGCAGGACTAGCGGGGGGGTTCGCGAGCAGTACTTC. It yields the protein CASRTSGGVREQYF.

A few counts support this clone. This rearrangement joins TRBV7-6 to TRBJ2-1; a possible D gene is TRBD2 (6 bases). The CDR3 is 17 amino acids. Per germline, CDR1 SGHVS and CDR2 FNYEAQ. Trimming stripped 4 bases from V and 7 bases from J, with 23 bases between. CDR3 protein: CASSWGVMGRVGNEQFF. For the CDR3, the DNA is TGTGCCAGCAGCTGGGGGGTAATGGGGCGCGTTGGAAATGAGCAGTTCTTC.

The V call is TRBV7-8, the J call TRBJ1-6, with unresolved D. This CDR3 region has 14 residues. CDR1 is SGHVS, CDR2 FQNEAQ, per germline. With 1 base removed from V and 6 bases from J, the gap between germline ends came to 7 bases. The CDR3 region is CASSLGTSNSPLHF. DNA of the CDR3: TGTGCCAGCAGCTTAGGAACTTCTAATTCACCCCTCCACTTT.

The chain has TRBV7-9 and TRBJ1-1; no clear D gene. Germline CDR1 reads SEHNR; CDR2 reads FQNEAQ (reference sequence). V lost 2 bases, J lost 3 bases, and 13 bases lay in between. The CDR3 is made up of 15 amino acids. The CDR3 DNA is TGTGCCAGCAGCTTACCACAGCCTGGGTACACTGAAGCTTTCTTT. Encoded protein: CASSLPQPGYTEAFF.

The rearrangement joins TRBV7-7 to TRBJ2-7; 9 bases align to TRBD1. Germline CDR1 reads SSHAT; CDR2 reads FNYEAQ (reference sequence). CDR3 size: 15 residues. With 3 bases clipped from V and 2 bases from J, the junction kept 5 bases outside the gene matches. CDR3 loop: CASSFGQGPAYEQYF. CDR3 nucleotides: TGTGCCAGCAGCTTCGGACAGGGGCCCGCCTACGAGCAGTACTTC.

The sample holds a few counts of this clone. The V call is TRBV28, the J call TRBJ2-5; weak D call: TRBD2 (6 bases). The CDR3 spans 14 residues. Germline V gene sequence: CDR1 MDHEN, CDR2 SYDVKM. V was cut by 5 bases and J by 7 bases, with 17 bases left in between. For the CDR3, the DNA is TGTGCCAGCAGTCCTCCGGGACTTACGGGGACCCAGTACTTC. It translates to CASSPPGLTGTQYF.

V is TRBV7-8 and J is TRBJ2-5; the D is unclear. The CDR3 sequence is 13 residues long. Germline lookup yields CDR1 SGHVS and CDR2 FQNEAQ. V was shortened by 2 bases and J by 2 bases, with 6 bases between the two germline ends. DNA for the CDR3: TGTGCCAGCAGCTTAATCGGGCAAGAGACCCAGTACTTC. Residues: CASSLIGQETQYF.

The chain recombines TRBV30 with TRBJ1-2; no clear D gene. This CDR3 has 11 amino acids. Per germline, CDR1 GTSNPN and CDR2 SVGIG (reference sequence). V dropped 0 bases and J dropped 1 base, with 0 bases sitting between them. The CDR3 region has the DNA TGTGCCTGGAGTGTTAACTATGGCTACACCTTC. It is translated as CAWSVNYGYTF.

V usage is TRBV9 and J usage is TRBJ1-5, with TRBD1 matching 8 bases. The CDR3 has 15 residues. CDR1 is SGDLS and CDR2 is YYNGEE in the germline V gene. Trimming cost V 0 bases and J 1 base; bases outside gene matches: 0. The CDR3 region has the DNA TGTGCCAGCAGCGTAGGACAGGGGAGCAATCAGCCCCAGCATTTT. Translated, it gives CASSVGQGSNQPQHF.

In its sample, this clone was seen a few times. The CDR3 nucleotides read TGTGCCATCAAAGGGGCCCAATCCGAGGCCCTCCACTTT. This gives the protein CAIKGAQSEALHF. The genes are TRBV10-3 and TRBJ1-6, with a tentative D call TRBD1 (5 bases). The CDR3 is 13 residues long. The V gene's germline CDR1 is ENHRY and CDR2 SYGVKD. Between the trimmed V and J ends, which lost 7 bases and 14 bases, there was a span of 18 bases.